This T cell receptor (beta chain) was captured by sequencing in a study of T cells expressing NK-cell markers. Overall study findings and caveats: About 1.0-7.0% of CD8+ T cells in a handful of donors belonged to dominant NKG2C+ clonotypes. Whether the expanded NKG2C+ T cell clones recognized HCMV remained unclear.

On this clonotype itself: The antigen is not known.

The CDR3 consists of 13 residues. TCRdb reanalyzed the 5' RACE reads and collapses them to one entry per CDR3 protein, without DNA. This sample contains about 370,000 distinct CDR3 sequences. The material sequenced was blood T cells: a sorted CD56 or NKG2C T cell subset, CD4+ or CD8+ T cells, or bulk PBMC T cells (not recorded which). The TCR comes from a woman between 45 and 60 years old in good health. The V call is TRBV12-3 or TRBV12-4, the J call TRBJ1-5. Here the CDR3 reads CASREYSNQPQHF.